This passage covers 17 T cell receptor beta chains from one sample sequenced in a study of blood T cell repertoires in COVID-19. The method was immunoSEQ multiplex PCR; TCRdb's version includes in-frame clones alone and lacks a portion of them. This sample has about 260,000 clones, with over 75% found just once. Sequenced: peripheral blood. The receptors come from a woman between 45 and 60 years old with acute or convalescent COVID-19.

The V and J genes are TRBV19 and TRBJ1-2; TRBD1 matches at 9 bases. This CDR3 comprises 16 residues. Germline V CDR1 and CDR2: LNHDA, SQIVND (reference sequence). The V segment lost 3 bases and the J segment 3 bases; nucleotides outside the gene matches: 8. The CDR3 loop is CASSILGQGRHYGYTF. CDR3 nucleotides: TGTGCCAGTAGTATCCTTGGACAGGGGAGACACTATGGCTACACCTTC.

This chain connects TRBV24-1 to TRBJ1-4; 7 positions agree with TRBD1. CDR3 size: 16 residues. Germline CDR1 reads KGHDR; CDR2 reads SFDVKD. After removal of 4 bases from V and 5 bases from J, the junction contained 9 bases not matched to a gene. The CDR3 loop is CATSDPGPGQNEKLFF. DNA of the CDR3: TGTGCCACCAGTGACCCCGGCCCGGGACAGAATGAAAAACTGTTTTTT.

This chain joins TRBV7-8 and TRBJ2-5; D is perhaps TRBD1 (5 bases). V gave up 2 bases and J gave up 2 bases, with 6 bases separating them. This CDR3 is 13 amino acids long. Germline loops: CDR1 SGHVS, CDR2 FQNEAQ. This CDR3 is CASSLQGQETQYF. The CDR3 DNA reads as TGTGCCAGCAGCTTACAGGGTCAAGAGACCCAGTACTTC.

The genes are TRBV5-1 and TRBJ2-1, with 9 bases identical to TRBD2. In germline, CDR1 is SGHRS, CDR2 YFSETQ. The CDR3 is made up of 16 amino acids. Trimming cost V 2 bases and J 2 bases; bases outside gene matches: 5. The CDR3 coding sequence is TGCGCCAGCAGCTTAAATGGCGGGAGGGCCTACAATGAGCAGTTCTTC. Translated: CASSLNGGRAYNEQFF.

The chain couples TRBV28 to TRBJ2-1; TRBD2 agrees at 11 bases. CDR3 length: 15 amino acids. V lost 8 bases, J lost 8 bases, and 11 bases stayed unmatched. Germline CDR1 and CDR2: MDHEN and SYDVKM. The CDR3 spells CASPPAGTSGDEQFF. CDR3 DNA: TGTGCCAGCCCCCCCGCCGGGACTAGCGGCGATGAGCAGTTCTTC.

The chain employs TRBV28 and TRBJ2-7; 7 nucleotides line up with TRBD2. Germline V gene sequence: CDR1 MDHEN, CDR2 SYDVKM. The J segment lost 2 bases and the V segment lost 5 bases, leaving 3 bases of the junction unmatched. The CDR3 sequence is 13 residues long. The CDR3 protein is CASSLSGTYEQYF. DNA for the CDR3: TGTGCCAGCAGTCTAAGCGGGACCTACGAGCAGTACTTC.

This clone was detected a few times. The gene calls are TRBV11-3 and TRBJ2-2, with D possibly matching TRBD2 (6 bases). With 7 bases removed from V and 3 bases from J, the gap between germline ends came to 15 bases. The germline gives CDR1 SGHNT, CDR2 YENEEA. The CDR3 extends over 15 amino acids. CDR3 residues: CASNRNGRDTGELFF. The CDR3 DNA reads as TGTGCCAGCAACCGGAACGGGAGAGACACCGGGGAGCTGTTTTTT. Drawing the rest from reference TRBV11-3 and TRBJ2-2, the complete variable domain is EAGVVQSPRYKIIEKKQPVAFWCNPISGHNTLYWYLQNLGQGPELLIRYENEEAVDDSQLPKDRFSAERLKGVDSTLKIQPAELGDSAVYLCASNRNGRDTGELFFGEGSRLTVL.

The V and J genes are TRBV6-5 and TRBJ1-6; 7 bases map to TRBD1. The V gene end was trimmed by 6 bases and the J gene end by 14 bases; junction bases not matched to a gene: 16. This CDR3 spans 15 amino acids. Germline V gives CDR1 MNHEY, CDR2 SVGAGI. DNA for the CDR3: TGTGCCAGCAGGCCAACACAGGGGCCGGTGAGGGCCCTCCACTTT. Translating it yields CASRPTQGPVRALHF.

In its sample, this clone was seen many times. CDR3 nucleotide sequence: TGTGCCACCAGTGATCCCTCACAGGGAGTGATATATTTT. Translation gives CATSDPSQGVIYF. The V call is TRBV24-1, the J call TRBJ1-3, with D possibly TRBD1 on 6 matching bases. V lost 3 bases to trimming and J lost 13 bases, with 15 bases between them. The germline gives CDR1 KGHDR, CDR2 SFDVKD. The CDR3 covers 13 residues.

This chain links TRBV5-1 with TRBJ2-3, with 11 bases that match TRBD2. V trimming: 3 bases; J trimming: 3 bases; junction bases outside the gene matches: 3. CDR3 length equals 15 residues. Germline assignment: CDR1 SGHRS and CDR2 YFSETQ. Here the CDR3 reads CASSWTSGSTDTQYF. The CDR3, as DNA: TGCGCCAGCAGCTGGACTAGCGGGTCAACAGATACGCAGTATTTT. Using reference TRBV5-1 and TRBJ2-3 for the parts outside the CDR3, the full variable domain is KAGVTQTPRYLIKTRGQQVTLSCSPISGHRSVSWYQQTPGQGLQFLFEYFSETQRNKGNFPGRFSGRQFSNSRSEMNVSTLELGDSALYLCASSWTSGSTDTQYFGPGTRLTVL.

V gene TRBV5-1 combines with J gene TRBJ2-1; 11 positions match TRBD2. J lost 9 bases, V lost 6 bases, and 8 bases had no gene match. The CDR3 length is 14 residues. CDR1 and CDR2 (germline): SGHRS, YFSETQ. Here the CDR3 DNA reads TGCGCCAGCAAACTAGCGGGAGCCGGGGTTGAGCAGTTCTTC. Encoded protein: CASKLAGAGVEQFF.

The chain recombines TRBV27 with TRBJ1-1, with TRBD1 as a possible D gene (5 bases). V shed 6 bases and J shed 4 bases, with 27 bases lying between them. Germline CDR1 MNHEY, CDR2 SMNVEV (reference sequence). This CDR3 contains 18 residues. As DNA, the CDR3 is TGTGCCAGCAGCTCGATCTCCGGGACTCTTAAAGGGAGCACTGAAGCTTTCTTT. Translating it yields CASSSISGTLKGSTEAFF.

This rearrangement joins TRBV10-3 to TRBJ2-1; TRBD2 matches 11 bases. Trimming at V came to 6 bases and at J to 9 bases, leaving 13 bases not matched to a gene. This CDR3 is built from 16 residues. Germline values: CDR1 ENHRY, CDR2 SYGVKD. The CDR3 sequence: CAISPLAGGGVREQFF. CDR3 in DNA: TGTGCCATCAGCCCCCTAGCGGGAGGAGGGGTGCGTGAGCAGTTCTTC.

This clone appeared once. This rearrangement joins TRBV13 to TRBJ2-1, with 11 bases fitting TRBD2. Germline V CDR1 and CDR2: PRHDT, FYEKMQ (reference sequence). CDR3 size: 16 residues. V lost 5 bases, J lost 10 bases, and 13 bases stayed unmatched. The CDR3 loop is CASSPSLTSGTREQFF. The CDR3 DNA is TGTGCCAGCAGCCCTAGTCTGACTAGCGGGACACGCGAGCAGTTCTTC. The whole variable domain, filled in from reference TRBV13 and TRBJ2-1, reads AAGVIQSPRHLIKEKRETATLKCYPIPRHDTVYWYQQGPGQDPQFLISFYEKMQSDKGSIPDRFSAQQFSDYHSELNMSSLELGDSALYFCASSPSLTSGTREQFFGPGTRLTVL.

V gene TRBV19 combines with J gene TRBJ1-2; 7 bases are a match to TRBD1. Trimming cost V 7 bases and J 0 bases; bases outside gene matches: 8. Per germline, CDR1 LNHDA and CDR2 SQIVND (reference sequence). The CDR3 contains 15 residues. CDR3 protein: CASTDRSTTNYGYTF. The CDR3 bases are TGTGCCAGTACGGACAGGTCTACAACTAACTATGGCTACACCTTC.

This chain uses TRBV14 with TRBJ2-2; weak D call: TRBD2 (6 bases). The CDR3 is made up of 15 amino acids. V was shortened by 2 bases and J by 1 base, with 8 bases between the two germline ends. The germline CDR1 and CDR2 sequences are SGHDN and FVKESK. CDR3 residues: CASSQLGGNTGELFF. CDR3 coding DNA: TGTGCCAGCAGCCAATTGGGAGGGAACACCGGGGAGCTGTTTTTT.

CDR3 DNA sequence: TGTGCCAGCAGTGGGACACCCACTAACTATGGCTACACCTTC. Amino acids: CASSGTPTNYGYTF. The chain combines TRBV28 with TRBJ1-2, with a weak D call TRBD1 (6 bases). V was trimmed by 5 bases and J by 0 bases, leaving 10 bases between them. This CDR3 region has 14 residues. Germline CDR1 and CDR2: MDHEN and SYDVKM.